Listed here are 24 T cell receptor beta chains from one sample, sequenced in a study of blood T cell repertoires in COVID-19. The table came from immunoSEQ multiplex PCR; TCRdb's copy has only in-frame clones and leaves some out. The sample holds about 180,000 clones, 60% to 80% seen once. The sample comprised peripheral blood. The receptors were sampled from a woman in her seventies with acute or convalescent COVID-19.

This clone occurred once. The rearrangement uses TRBV30 and TRBJ2-7; 15 bases are a match to TRBD2. Per the germline V gene, CDR1 is GTSNPN and CDR2 is SVGIG (reference sequence). This CDR3 spans 17 amino acids. The V gene end was trimmed by 2 bases and the J gene end by 5 bases; junction bases not matched to a gene: 10. CDR3 in amino acids: CAWSSGLAGGDQDEQYF. As DNA, the CDR3 is TGTGCCTGGAGTTCCGGACTAGCGGGAGGGGATCAGGACGAGCAGTACTTC.

The rearrangement joins TRBV5-4 to TRBJ2-7, with D perhaps TRBD1 (5 bases). The CDR3 covers 15 residues. The germline V and J ends were trimmed by 0 bases and 2 bases, with 12 bases remaining between them. Looked up from germline, CDR1 is SGHNT and CDR2 is YYREEE (reference sequence). CDR3 nucleotides: TGTGCCAGCAGCTTGGCAACAGGCCTCGCCTACGAGCAGTACTTC. Protein: CASSLATGLAYEQYF.

The chain combines TRBV7-2 with TRBJ2-2; no clear D gene. The germline V gene has CDR1 SGHTA and CDR2 FQGNSA. This CDR3 contains 15 residues. The V and J ends lost 0 bases and 7 bases respectively, with 12 bases between them. The CDR3 DNA follows: TGTGCCAGCAGCTTAGCTATTAGTACCGTCGGGGAGCTGTTTTTT. Amino acids: CASSLAISTVGELFF.

V usage is TRBV5-1 and J usage is TRBJ1-4; 9 bases map to TRBD1. V dropped 4 bases and J dropped 4; count of bases not matched to a gene: 5. Germline assignment: CDR1 SGHRS and CDR2 YFSETQ. The length of the CDR3 is 15 residues. The CDR3 coding sequence is TGCGCCAGCAGCCCGGACAGGGGTGGTAATGAAAAACTGTTTTTT. It translates to CASSPDRGGNEKLFF.

This clone was seen a handful of times. The chain recombines TRBV24-1 with TRBJ2-3; D not certain. Trimming left V 4 bases short and J 4 bases short, with 11 bases between. This CDR3 spans 14 amino acids. Germline V gene data show CDR1 as KGHDR and CDR2 as SFDVKD. The CDR3 nucleotides read TGTGCCACCAGTGAAACGAACACGCCAGATACGCAGTATTTT. It yields the protein CATSETNTPDTQYF.

The chain carries TRBV5-6 and TRBJ2-2; 9 positions agree with TRBD1. From germline, CDR1 is SGHDT and CDR2 YYEEEE. The J segment lost 4 bases and the V segment lost 4 bases, leaving 8 bases of the junction unmatched. This CDR3 is built from 16 residues. The CDR3 loop reads CASSLWTGVGTGELFF. CDR3 nucleotides: TGTGCCAGCAGCCTCTGGACAGGGGTGGGCACCGGGGAGCTGTTTTTT. The full variable domain, rest sourced from reference TRBV5-6 and TRBJ2-2, is DAGVTQSPTHLIKTRGQQVTLRCSPKSGHDTVSWYQQALGQGPQFIFQYYEEEERQRGNFPDRFSGHQFPNYSSELNVNALLLGDSALYLCASSLWTGVGTGELFFGEGSRLTVL.

This sequence joins TRBV7-2 and TRBJ1-2; D is ambiguous. The CDR3 extends over 16 amino acids. Germline CDR1 SGHTA, CDR2 FQGNSA. Trimming took off 1 base at V and 4 bases at J, with 16 bases between the two ends. CDR3 sequence: CASSLDPRVIGYGYTF. DNA for the CDR3: TGTGCCAGCAGCTTAGACCCGCGGGTGATTGGCTATGGCTACACCTTC. Using reference TRBV7-2 and TRBJ1-2 for the parts outside the CDR3, the full variable domain is GAGVSQSPSNKVTEKGKDVELRCDPISGHTALYWYRQSLGQGLEFLIYFQGNSAPDKSGLPSDRFSAERTGGSVSTLTIQRTQQEDSAVYLCASSLDPRVIGYGYTFGSGTRLTVV.

CDR3 sequence: CSASVHPSNQPQHF. As DNA, the CDR3 is TGCAGTGCTAGTGTTCATCCTAGCAATCAGCCCCAGCATTTT. This chain links TRBV20-1 with TRBJ1-5; D is uncertain. V was shortened by 3 bases and J by 0 bases, with 9 bases between the two germline ends. This CDR3 region has 14 residues. CDR1 DFQATT and CDR2 SNEGSKA come from the germline V gene (reference sequence).

The chain couples TRBV19 to TRBJ2-1; D call uncertain. Trimming removed 2 bases from V and 9 bases from J, with 14 bases in between. CDR1 LNHDA and CDR2 SQIVND come from the germline V gene (reference sequence). CDR3 size: 14 residues. DNA of the CDR3: TGTGCCAGTAGTATAATGACGACAAACAGTGAGCAGTTCTTC. The encoded protein is CASSIMTTNSEQFF.

The rearrangement joins TRBV2 to TRBJ1-5; tentatively, D is TRBD1 (6 bases). The CDR3 contains 15 residues. Trimming removed 6 bases from V and 3 bases from J, with 15 bases in between. The germline V gene has CDR1 SNHLY and CDR2 FYNNEI. CDR3 loop: CASRKLTGDNQPQHF. For the CDR3, the DNA is TGTGCCAGCAGGAAGCTGACAGGAGACAATCAGCCCCAGCATTTT.

This rearrangement joins TRBV11-1 to TRBJ2-1; 11 bases fit TRBD2. This CDR3 comprises 15 residues. Germline CDR1 is SGHAT and CDR2 is FQDESV (reference sequence). The ends lost 1 base at V and 8 bases at J; junction bases unmatched: 4. The CDR3 sequence: CASSLELAGEHEQFF. In nucleotides, the CDR3 is TGTGCCAGCAGCTTAGAACTAGCGGGAGAGCATGAGCAGTTCTTC.

This chain joins TRBV2 and TRBJ2-3; 13 positions agree with TRBD2. V gave up 1 base and J gave up 3 bases; unmatched junction bases: 1. Per germline, CDR1 SNHLY and CDR2 FYNNEI. The CDR3 runs 16 residues. CDR3 DNA: TGTGCCAGCAGTGAAGGACTAGCGGGAGGTACAGATACGCAGTATTTT. Residues: CASSEGLAGGTDTQYF.

The chain joins TRBV5-1 to TRBJ2-1, with a possible D match to TRBD2 (5 bases). The germline CDR1 and CDR2 sequences are SGHRS and YFSETQ. Trimming took off 4 bases at V and 6 bases at J, with 14 bases between the two ends. The CDR3 is 14 residues long. The CDR3 spells CASSALLDSNEQFF. CDR3 DNA sequence: TGCGCCAGCAGCGCCCTACTAGATTCCAATGAGCAGTTCTTC.

This clone appeared once. The chain recombines TRBV6-1 with TRBJ1-5, with unresolved D. Trimming left V 2 bases short and J 2 bases short, with 7 bases between. This CDR3 has 14 residues. The V gene's germline CDR1 is MNHNS and CDR2 SASEGT. The CDR3 sequence is CASSEQVGNQPQHF. As DNA, the CDR3 is TGTGCCAGCAGTGAACAGGTGGGCAATCAGCCCCAGCATTTT.

The genes are TRBV5-4 and TRBJ2-1; D perhaps matches TRBD2 (6 bases). Germline CDR1 and CDR2: SGHNT and YYREEE (reference sequence). The CDR3 is 16 amino acids. The V gene lost 4 bases and the J gene lost 8 bases, with 22 bases spanning the gap. The CDR3 DNA reads TGTGCCAGCAGCCACCCCAGGGACTCTAACGGCCATGAGCAGTTCTTC. It translates to CASSHPRDSNGHEQFF.

V is TRBV6-5 and J is TRBJ1-2, with D possibly being TRBD1 (5 bases). CDR1 and CDR2 (germline): MNHEY, SVGAGI. This CDR3 comprises 14 residues. Between the trimmed V and J ends, which lost 2 bases and 4 bases, there was a span of 11 bases. CDR3 amino acids: CASSYDSRFYGYTF. The CDR3 DNA reads as TGTGCCAGCAGTTACGACAGCAGGTTCTATGGCTACACCTTC.

The chain employs TRBV30 and TRBJ2-1, with 8 bases identical to TRBD1. V dropped 1 base and J dropped 0; count of bases not matched to a gene: 2. Germline lookup yields CDR1 GTSNPN and CDR2 SVGIG (reference sequence). The length of the CDR3 is 15 residues. The CDR3 sequence: CAWSGTGISYNEQFF. The CDR3 region has the DNA TGTGCCTGGAGTGGGACAGGGATCTCCTACAATGAGCAGTTCTTC.

The gene calls are TRBV5-4 and TRBJ2-7; 7 positions agree with TRBD2. V lost 5 bases, J lost 2 bases, and 4 bases stayed unmatched. From germline, CDR1 is SGHNT and CDR2 YYREEE (reference sequence). The CDR3 loop spans 13 amino acids. The CDR3 loop reads CASSLSGPYEQYF. The CDR3 DNA is TGTGCCAGCAGTCTTAGCGGGCCCTACGAGCAGTACTTC. Together with reference TRBV5-4 and TRBJ2-7, the CDR3 gives the full variable domain: ETGVTQSPTHLIKTRGQQVTLRCSSQSGHNTVSWYQQALGQGPQFIFQYYREEENGRGNFPPRFSGLQFPNYSSELNVNALELDDSALYLCASSLSGPYEQYFGPGTRLTVT.

The sample holds one count of this clone. The J gene is TRBJ2-3, the V gene TRBV12-3 or TRBV12-4, with D possibly TRBD2 on 6 matching bases. The V end was cut by 8 bases, the J end by 3 bases, with 12 bases between. This CDR3 is 13 amino acids long. The CDR3 DNA reads as TGTGCCAGCGGCGGGGTGGGGACAGATACGCAGTATTTT. Translated: CASGGVGTDTQYF.

J is TRBJ2-3 and V is TRBV3-1 (or the pseudogene TRBV3-2); D might be TRBD2 (6 bases). This CDR3 is built from 14 residues. Trimming took 3 bases from V and 10 from J, leaving 17 bases between them. Germline V gives CDR1 LGHDT, CDR2 YNNKEL (reference sequence). The CDR3 reads CASSQGLRGGAQYF. In DNA, the CDR3 is TGTGCCAGCAGCCAGGGTTTAAGAGGCGGGGCGCAGTATTTT.

The rearrangement uses TRBV6-1 and TRBJ2-5; D call uncertain. With 0 bases removed from V and 5 bases from J, the gap between germline ends came to 10 bases. Germline V gives CDR1 MNHNS, CDR2 SASEGT. This CDR3 is built from 14 residues. CDR3 residues: CASSEAPVGETQYF. In nucleotides, the CDR3 is TGTGCCAGCAGTGAAGCGCCCGTCGGGGAGACCCAGTACTTC.

The rearrangement uses TRBV11-1 and TRBJ2-2; no clear D. The germline V gene encodes CDR1 SGHAT and CDR2 FQDESV (reference sequence). The ends were cut back, 4 bases at V and 6 bases at J, with 9 bases in the middle. The length of the CDR3 is 13 residues. The CDR3 spells CASSSSAAGELFF. For the CDR3, the DNA is TGTGCCAGCAGCTCTAGTGCCGCCGGGGAGCTGTTTTTT.

This chain joins TRBV6-1 and TRBJ1-2; D is perhaps TRBD1 (5 bases). Germline V gene sequence: CDR1 MNHNS, CDR2 SASEGT. V was clipped by 0 bases and J by 4 bases, with 9 bases between them. CDR3 length equals 14 residues. In nucleotides, the CDR3 is TGTGCCAGCAGTGAAGCCACAGGCTCCTATGGCTACACCTTC. Translated, it gives CASSEATGSYGYTF.

The gene calls are TRBV10-1 and TRBJ1-1, with D hard to call. CDR3 size: 15 residues. V was pared by 2 bases and J by 4 bases, with 14 bases between. CDR1 is WNHNN and CDR2 is SYGVQD in the germline V gene (reference sequence). For the CDR3, the DNA is TGCGCCAGCAGTGAGCTTCGGGGAATTGGCACTGAAGCTTTCTTT. This gives the protein CASSELRGIGTEAFF.